Many counts were recorded for the clone carrying this T cell receptor (beta chain). What it recognizes is unknown. V lost 2 bases and J lost 7; bases outside the gene matches: 5. Germline CDR1 reads MDHEN; CDR2 reads SYDVKM. CDR3 length equals 14 residues. Using its own MiXCR run on the reads, TCRdb lists one record per CDR3 protein. This table holds some 65,000 distinct CDR3 sequences, approximately 21% found once. This entry is derived from a study of lung T cells in sarcoidosis with Löfgren's syndrome. Whole-study findings and limits: Multiple Löfgren's syndrome patients reportedly shared TRAV12-1 and TRBV2 CDR3 motifs, suggesting public CD4+ TCRs.

This sequence joins TRBV28 and TRBJ1-2; 9 nucleotides line up with TRBD1. Sequenced sample: CD4+ T cells from PBMCs. The TCR was taken from a human donor with sarcoidosis (Löfgren's syndrome or another form), or a control subject (not recorded which). CDR3 residues: CASSLLTGGGGYTF. The CDR3 DNA follows: TGTGCCAGCAGTTTACTGACAGGGGGAGGTGGCTACACCTTC.